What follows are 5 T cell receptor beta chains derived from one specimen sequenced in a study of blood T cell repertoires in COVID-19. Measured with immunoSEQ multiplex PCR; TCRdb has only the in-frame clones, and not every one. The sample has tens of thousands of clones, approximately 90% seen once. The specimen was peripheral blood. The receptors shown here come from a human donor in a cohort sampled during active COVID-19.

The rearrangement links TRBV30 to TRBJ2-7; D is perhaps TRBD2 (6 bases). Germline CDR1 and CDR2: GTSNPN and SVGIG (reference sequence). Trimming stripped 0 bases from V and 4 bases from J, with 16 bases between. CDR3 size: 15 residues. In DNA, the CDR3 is TGTGCCTGGAGTGTTGGGGGGTCATCGGGGTACGAGCAGTACTTC. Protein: CAWSVGGSSGYEQYF.

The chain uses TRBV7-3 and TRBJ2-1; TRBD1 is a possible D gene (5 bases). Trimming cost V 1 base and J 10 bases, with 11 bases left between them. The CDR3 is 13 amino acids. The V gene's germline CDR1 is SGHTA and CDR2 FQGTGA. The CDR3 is CASSLMPRQEQFF. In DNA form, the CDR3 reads TGTGCCAGCAGCTTAATGCCCCGACAGGAGCAGTTCTTC.

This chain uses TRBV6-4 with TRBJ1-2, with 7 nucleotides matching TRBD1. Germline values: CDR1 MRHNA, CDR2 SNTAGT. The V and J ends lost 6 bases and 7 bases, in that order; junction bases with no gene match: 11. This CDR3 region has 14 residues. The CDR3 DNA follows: TGTGCCAGCAGCCCTGACAGGGCCCCCGTTGGCTACACCTTC. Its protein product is CASSPDRAPVGYTF.

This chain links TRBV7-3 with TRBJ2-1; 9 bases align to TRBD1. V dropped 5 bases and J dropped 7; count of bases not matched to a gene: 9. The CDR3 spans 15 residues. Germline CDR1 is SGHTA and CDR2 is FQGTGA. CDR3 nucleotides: TGTGCCAGCAGCCCCGGGACAGGGCTCTCGAATGAGCAGTTCTTC. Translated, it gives CASSPGTGLSNEQFF.

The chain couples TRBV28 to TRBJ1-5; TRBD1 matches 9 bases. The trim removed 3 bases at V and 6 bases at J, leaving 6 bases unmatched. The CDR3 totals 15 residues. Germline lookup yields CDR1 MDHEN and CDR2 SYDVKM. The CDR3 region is CASSFGTGTGQPQHF. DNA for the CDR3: TGTGCCAGCAGTTTTGGGACAGGGACGGGTCAGCCCCAGCATTTT.